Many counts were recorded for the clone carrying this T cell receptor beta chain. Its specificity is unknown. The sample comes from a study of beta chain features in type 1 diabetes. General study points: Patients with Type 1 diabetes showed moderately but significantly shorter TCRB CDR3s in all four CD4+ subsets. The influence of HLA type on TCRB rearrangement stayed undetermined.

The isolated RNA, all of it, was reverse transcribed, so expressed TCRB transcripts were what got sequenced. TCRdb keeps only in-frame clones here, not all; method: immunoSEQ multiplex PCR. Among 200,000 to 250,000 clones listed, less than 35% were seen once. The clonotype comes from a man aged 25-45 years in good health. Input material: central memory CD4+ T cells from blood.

CDR3 bases: TGTGCCTCATCCTACAGGAGTGAGCAGTTCTTC. It yields the protein CASSYRSEQFF. J is TRBJ2-1 and V is TRBV28, with a possible D match to TRBD1 (5 bases). The V and J ends lost 11 bases and 9 bases respectively, with 14 bases between them. In germline, CDR1 is MDHEN, CDR2 SYDVKM. The length of the CDR3 is 11 residues.